Detailed here is one T cell receptor beta chain. Its antigen is undetermined. The PCR was carried out with 60 Vbeta primers and 13 Jbeta primers. Here immunoSEQ multiplex PCR was the method, and the copy in TCRdb shows in-frame clones only, minus some. The sample has around 150,000 clones; 60% to 85% are singletons. The CDR3 contains 16 residues. CDR1 is SGHAT and CDR2 is FQNNGV in the germline V gene. V lost 3 bases, J lost 2 bases, and 13 bases lay in between. Healthy bone marrow donors formed the donor group. This record belongs to a study of cytomegalovirus exposure and HLA in healthy donors. Whole-study context: The study placed 70% to 90% of its approximately 400 genotyped donors in the Caucasian-associated ancestry cluster. Study conclusions and caveats: Associated with HLA alleles at 0.05 false discovery rate in a later analysis were 16,951 TCR beta sequences.

What was sequenced was PBMCs. The clonotype was recovered from a man younger than 45 in good health and CMV-seropositive. The rearrangement joins TRBV11-2 to TRBJ2-2; D is uncertain. The CDR3 spells CASSFDSPFNTGELFF. CDR3 bases: TGTGCCAGCAGCTTCGACTCTCCTTTTAACACCGGGGAGCTGTTTTTT.